This record covers a single T cell receptor (beta chain). Assay: immunoSEQ multiplex PCR; the TCRdb copy retains only in-frame clones and omits some. The repertoire consists of 2 million to 2.5 million clones, with about 92% occurring once and the leading ten covering 0.35% to 0.45%. Naive CD4+ cells were CD45RA-selected; the remaining cells were memory. This sample stems from a study of shared clonotypes between healthy human individuals. Looking at the study overall: Aged 18 to 49, the donors were a couple of women and three men.

J gave up 7 bases and V 0 bases, and 6 bases lay outside the gene matches. Germline loops: CDR1 SGHRS, CDR2 YFSETQ. This CDR3 spans 14 amino acids. Material: naive CD4+ T cells from PBMCs. Subset indicated: CD45RA+ positively selected. This rearrangement joins TRBV5-1 to TRBJ1-2, with TRBD1 identical over 7 bases. The receptor was isolated from a man aged 18-30 years in good health. Some clones in this sample may be carry-over from other donors' samples. In DNA form, the CDR3 reads TGCGCCAGCAGCTTGGTACAGGGGAGTCGTGGCTACACCTTC. Translated: CASSLVQGSRGYTF.